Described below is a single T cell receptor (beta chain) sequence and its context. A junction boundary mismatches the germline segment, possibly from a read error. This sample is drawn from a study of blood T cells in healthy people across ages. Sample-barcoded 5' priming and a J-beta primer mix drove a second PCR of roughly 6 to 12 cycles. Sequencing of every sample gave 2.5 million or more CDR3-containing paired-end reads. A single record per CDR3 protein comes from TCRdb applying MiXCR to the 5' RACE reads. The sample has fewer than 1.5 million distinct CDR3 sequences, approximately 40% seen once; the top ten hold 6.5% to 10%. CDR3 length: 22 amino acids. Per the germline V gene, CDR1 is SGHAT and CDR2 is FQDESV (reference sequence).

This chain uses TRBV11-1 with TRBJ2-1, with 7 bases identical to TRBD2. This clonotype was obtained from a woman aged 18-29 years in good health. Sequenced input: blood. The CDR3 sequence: CVSSSSGGVWEPPSSSYNEQFF. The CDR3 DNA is TGTGTCAGCAGCTCCTCGGGGGGTGTGTGGGAGCCTCCCTCCAGCTCCTACAATGAGCAGTTCTTC.